Shown below are 19 T cell receptor beta chains from a single sample sequenced in a study of T cell responses to AZD1222 COVID-19 vaccine. Assay used: immunoSEQ multiplex PCR; TCRdb lists only in-frame clones, some missing. Of more than 150,000 clones in the sample, about 87% were seen once. Sample: peripheral blood, taken on day 0 of MenACWY control vaccination. The origin of the receptors is an adult in good health.

This chain uses TRBV9 with TRBJ2-1; 16 bases are shared with TRBD2. Germline V CDR1 and CDR2: SGDLS, YYNGEE. V dropped 4 bases and J dropped 5; count of bases not matched to a gene: 12. The CDR3 consists of 19 residues. In DNA, the CDR3 is TGTGCCAGCAGCCCGGAGCCGGGACTAGCGGGGGGGCCCGACAATGAGCAGTTCTTC. Amino acids: CASSPEPGLAGGPDNEQFF.

The gene calls are TRBV19 and TRBJ2-1; TRBD1 aligns across 8 bases. The germline gives CDR1 LNHDA, CDR2 SQIVND (reference sequence). The junction had 6 bases not matched to a gene; V was cut back by 5 bases and J by 0 bases. This CDR3 spans 16 amino acids. The CDR3 coding sequence is TGTGCCAGTAGTGCACAGGGGGTCGGCTCCTACAATGAGCAGTTCTTC. It codes for CASSAQGVGSYNEQFF.

This rearrangement joins TRBV7-2 to TRBJ2-5; possibly TRBD2 for D (5 bases). The CDR3 totals 13 residues. Trimming pared 1 base from V and 5 bases from J, leaving 8 bases between. Germline CDR1 is SGHTA and CDR2 is FQGNSA. DNA of the CDR3: TGTGCCAGCAGCTTAGGGACGGGGGAGACCCAGTACTTC. Translating gives CASSLGTGETQYF.

CDR3 sequence: CASSLRGSGDTQYF. As DNA, the CDR3 is TGTGCCAGCAGCTTACGGGGATCGGGAGATACGCAGTATTTT. The chain links TRBV13 to TRBJ2-3; maybe TRBD2 (5 bases). This CDR3 has 14 amino acids. Trimming took 2 bases from V and 5 from J, leaving 11 bases between them. Germline V gene data show CDR1 as PRHDT and CDR2 as FYEKMQ (reference sequence).

V gene TRBV6-5 combines with J gene TRBJ2-5, with a tentative D call TRBD1 (6 bases). V was clipped by 6 bases and J by 8 bases, with 16 bases between them. The CDR3 runs to 13 residues. The germline gives CDR1 MNHEY, CDR2 SVGAGI. CDR3 in amino acids: CASRGDIIGTQYF. CDR3 sequence (DNA): TGTGCCAGCAGGGGGGACATCATAGGAACCCAGTACTTC.

The chain joins TRBV19 to TRBJ1-2, with unresolved D. This CDR3 spans 13 amino acids. Trimming pared 5 bases from V and 5 bases from J, leaving 12 bases between. The germline V gene has CDR1 LNHDA and CDR2 SQIVND (reference sequence). The CDR3 DNA sequence: TGTGCCAGTAGTGACGGTGCTCCTTATGGCTACACCTTC. Translating gives CASSDGAPYGYTF. Drawing the rest from reference TRBV19 and TRBJ1-2, the complete variable domain is DGGITQSPKYLFRKEGQNVTLSCEQNLNHDAMYWYRQDPGQGLRLIYYSQIVNDFQKGDIAEGYSVSREKKESFPLTVTSAQKNPTAFYLCASSDGAPYGYTFGSGTRLTVV.

The DNA of the CDR3 is TGTGCCAGTAGCTTACAGGTTTCTGGGGCCAACGTCCTGACTTTC. It translates to CASSLQVSGANVLTF. The genes are TRBV19 and TRBJ2-6; tentatively, D is TRBD1 (5 bases). CDR3 length: 15 residues. The V and J ends lost 6 bases and 1 base respectively, with 10 bases between them. The germline gives CDR1 LNHDA, CDR2 SQIVND (reference sequence). Supplemented by reference TRBV19 and TRBJ2-6, the full variable domain reads DGGITQSPKYLFRKEGQNVTLSCEQNLNHDAMYWYRQDPGQGLRLIYYSQIVNDFQKGDIAEGYSVSREKKESFPLTVTSAQKNPTAFYLCASSLQVSGANVLTFGAGSRLTVL.

This chain joins TRBV19 and TRBJ2-3; tentatively, D is TRBD1 or TRBD2 (6 bases each). This CDR3 has 15 amino acids. The germline gives CDR1 LNHDA, CDR2 SQIVND (reference sequence). V was clipped by 3 bases and J by 3 bases, with 13 bases between them. CDR3 sequence (DNA): TGTGCCAGTAGTATGGGTGGGGGGCCGACAGATACGCAGTATTTT. This translates into CASSMGGGPTDTQYF.

This sequence joins TRBV6-5 and TRBJ1-1; no definite D call. CDR1 is MNHEY, CDR2 SVGAGI, per germline. V was clipped by 1 base and J by 7 bases, with 4 bases between them. The CDR3 has 11 amino acids. The CDR3 DNA sequence: TGTGCCAGCAGTTACTACGATGAAGCTTTCTTT. Encoded protein: CASSYYDEAFF.

This chain's CDR3 is CASSPTAPSTGELFF. The CDR3 region has the DNA TGTGCCAGCAGTCCGACAGCCCCGTCCACCGGGGAGCTGTTTTTT. The V and J genes are TRBV27 and TRBJ2-2; the D gene is possibly TRBD1 (5 bases). The CDR3 sequence is 15 residues long. V gave up 5 bases and J gave up 4 bases, with 14 bases separating them. The germline V gene has CDR1 MNHEY and CDR2 SMNVEV (reference sequence).

This chain uses TRBV19 with TRBJ1-2, with 8 bases lining up with TRBD1. V trimming: 5 bases; J trimming: 3 bases; junction bases outside the gene matches: 2. There are 13 residues in the CDR3. Germline lookup yields CDR1 LNHDA and CDR2 SQIVND (reference sequence). CDR3 in amino acids: CASSVTGDYGYTF. CDR3 coding DNA: TGTGCCAGTAGTGTGACAGGGGACTATGGCTACACCTTC.

This chain joins TRBV19 and TRBJ2-7; D might be TRBD2 (6 bases). From germline, CDR1 is LNHDA and CDR2 SQIVND (reference sequence). The CDR3 is 12 amino acids. Between the trimmed V and J ends, which lost 11 bases and 2 bases, there was a span of 13 bases. In DNA form, the CDR3 reads TGTGCCGTTGGGGGGAGAGCCTACGAGCAGTACTTC. It codes for CAVGGRAYEQYF.

The rearrangement links TRBV19 to TRBJ1-6; TRBD1 matches 12 bases. Per germline, CDR1 LNHDA and CDR2 SQIVND (reference sequence). The CDR3 contains 16 residues. Trimming removed 5 bases from V and 5 bases from J; junction bases left unmatched: 4. CDR3 amino acids: CASSPGQGANNSPLHF. CDR3 DNA sequence: TGTGCCAGTAGTCCGGGACAGGGGGCAAATAATTCACCCCTCCACTTT.

Only a few counts were recorded for this clone. The chain is built from TRBV5-8 and TRBJ1-2; no clear D. V lost 0 bases and J 5 bases, leaving 8 bases between the germline ends. This CDR3 is built from 13 residues. CDR1 and CDR2 from the germline V gene are SGHTS and YDEGEE. The CDR3 region has the DNA TGTGCCAGCAGCTTGGACCGAGAGTATGGCTACACCTTC. Its translation: CASSLDREYGYTF.

The chain joins TRBV30 to TRBJ1-5; a possible D gene is TRBD1 (6 bases). Trimming cost V 2 bases and J 2 bases, with 16 bases left between them. This CDR3 contains 16 residues. Germline CDR1 GTSNPN, CDR2 SVGIG (reference sequence). The chain's CDR3 is CAWSILQGRGNQPQHF. CDR3 nucleotide sequence: TGTGCCTGGAGTATTCTACAGGGCCGAGGCAATCAGCCCCAGCATTTT.

The rearrangement joins TRBV10-1 to TRBJ1-2; the D is unclear. The CDR3 covers 15 residues. Germline values: CDR1 WNHNN, CDR2 SYGVQD (reference sequence). The germline V and J ends were trimmed by 7 bases and 0 bases, with 15 bases remaining between them. The CDR3 DNA is TGCGCCAGCACCTCCACGACAAGAGCTAACTATGGCTACACCTTC. It codes for CASTSTTRANYGYTF.

This chain uses TRBV6-5 with TRBJ2-2, with 8 bases identical to TRBD2. Germline V gene sequence: CDR1 MNHEY, CDR2 SVGAGI. This CDR3 has 14 amino acids. Losses at the gene ends were 7 bases for V and 0 bases for J; bases not matched to a gene: 1. The CDR3 DNA reads TGTGCCAGCATAGCGGGAACGAACACCGGGGAGCTGTTTTTT. Translation gives CASIAGTNTGELFF.

The chain has TRBV7-3 and TRBJ2-2; TRBD2 aligns across 7 bases. The CDR3 runs 13 residues. CDR1 and CDR2 from the germline V gene are SGHTA and FQGTGA. Trimming removed 5 bases from V and 7 bases from J; junction bases left unmatched: 4. The CDR3 reads CASSREVSGELFF. Written as DNA, the CDR3 is TGTGCCAGCAGCCGGGAGGTTAGCGGGGAGCTGTTTTTT.

V gene TRBV19 combines with J gene TRBJ1-5, with a tentative D call TRBD1 (6 bases). Trimming stripped 3 bases from V and 1 base from J, with 13 bases between. The CDR3 is 16 residues long. In germline, CDR1 is LNHDA, CDR2 SQIVND (reference sequence). The CDR3 protein is CASSIPTGGSNQPQHF. The CDR3 DNA follows: TGTGCCAGTAGTATTCCGACAGGAGGGAGCAATCAGCCCCAGCATTTT. Filled out from reference TRBV19 and TRBJ1-5, the complete variable domain reads DGGITQSPKYLFRKEGQNVTLSCEQNLNHDAMYWYRQDPGQGLRLIYYSQIVNDFQKGDIAEGYSVSREKKESFPLTVTSAQKNPTAFYLCASSIPTGGSNQPQHFGDGTRLSIL.